This TCR beta chain was sequenced during a study of blood T cell repertoires in COVID-19. Study information: Samples taken during acute and convalescent COVID-19 were collected in the United States, Italy and Spain. Sources were T cells, B-cell-depleted T cells, or PBMCs; the material itself was cDNA or gDNA.

Original data processing: The assay estimated nucleated cells by amplifying reference gene primers. Sequencing used immunoSEQ multiplex PCR; TCRdb keeps in-frame clones, though not all of them. The DNA gave D and trimming, while V, J and clone size come from that table. The sample has 200,000 to 250,000 clones, 80% to 90% seen once; the top ten hold 14% to 15%. CDR1 and CDR2 (germline): SEHNR, FQNEAQ (reference sequence). The CDR3 totals 14 residues. J gave up 4 bases and V 5 bases, and 0 bases lay outside the gene matches. Participants spanned ages roughly 18 to 90 years and resided in 20 to 30 US areas.

The chain is built from TRBV7-9 and TRBJ1-4; TRBD1 aligns across 11 bases. The receptor was isolated from a woman between 50 and 59 years old with acute COVID-19. Sequenced: PBMCs or T cells enriched from blood (not recorded which). The CDR3 region is CASSGTGGNEKLFF. CDR3 DNA: TGTGCCAGCAGCGGGACAGGGGGTAATGAAAAACTGTTTTTT. The whole variable domain, remainder taken from reference TRBV7-9 and TRBJ1-4, is DTGVSQNPRHKITKRGQNVTFRCDPISEHNRLYWYRQTLGQGPEFLTYFQNEAQLEKSRLLSDRFSAERPKGSFSTLEIQRTEQGDSAMYLCASSGTGGNEKLFFGSGTQLSVL.